These 20 T cell receptor beta chains were all obtained from the same sample, sequenced in a study of a mutant IDH1 vaccine in newly diagnosed glioma. Described time point: week 11, during vaccination. In the vaccine, a single dose held 300 ug of the mutant IDH1 20-mer peptide, along with topical imiquimod. These receptors' targets are unknown. TCRdb's table, derived via immunoSEQ multiplex PCR, lists solely in-frame clones and lacks some. Of roughly 120,000 clones in the sample, roughly 77% were seen once. The sequenced sample was PBMCs, obtained from a glioma patient whose treatment included an IDH1 peptide vaccine. All receptors come from a man aged 35-49 years with glioma.

The chain recombines TRBV9 with TRBJ2-5; a possible D gene is TRBD2 (6 bases). The CDR3 length is 16 residues. V lost 3 bases to trimming and J lost 2 bases, with 17 bases between them. CDR1 SGDLS and CDR2 YYNGEE come from the germline V gene. The chain's CDR3 is CASSGAVTGRQETQYF. The CDR3 DNA reads as TGTGCCAGCAGCGGCGCCGTAACGGGGAGGCAAGAGACCCAGTACTTC.

V gene TRBV2 combines with J gene TRBJ1-5; maybe TRBD1 (5 bases). Germline V gene data show CDR1 as SNHLY and CDR2 as FYNNEI. V gave up 3 bases and J gave up 7 bases, with 16 bases separating them. The CDR3 consists of 15 residues. In DNA form, the CDR3 reads TGTGCCAGCAGTGATCTCGGGGGGAGTGGACAGCCCCAGCATTTT. Translation: CASSDLGGSGQPQHF.

This rearrangement joins TRBV4-3 to TRBJ2-1; D unclear. CDR3 length equals 15 residues. V was shortened by 0 bases and J by 2 bases, with 8 bases between the two germline ends. The V gene's germline CDR1 is LGHNA and CDR2 YSLEER. CDR3 DNA: TGCGCCAGCAGCCAAGATCCAAACCCCTACAATGAGCAGTTCTTC. Its translation: CASSQDPNPYNEQFF.

This clone was counted only a few times. The V call is TRBV5-8, the J call TRBJ1-2; tentative D call: TRBD1 (6 bases). Trimming removed 5 bases from V and 4 bases from J, with 18 bases in between. The V gene's germline CDR1 is SGHTS and CDR2 YDEGEE. CDR3 length: 15 residues. The CDR3 loop reads CASSPPTGTLYGYTF. CDR3 bases: TGTGCCAGCAGTCCCCCAACAGGGACACTCTATGGCTACACCTTC. The full variable domain, with the rest looked up from reference TRBV5-8 and TRBJ1-2, is EAGVTQSPTHLIKTRGQQATLRCSPISGHTSVYWYQQALGLGLQFLLWYDEGEERNRGNFPPRFSGRQFPNYSSELNVNALELEDSALYLCASSPPTGTLYGYTFGSGTRLTVV.

The chain joins TRBV19 to TRBJ2-5; 7 bases are a match to TRBD1. The germline V gene has CDR1 LNHDA and CDR2 SQIVND (reference sequence). Trimming took 6 bases from V and 0 from J; bases not matched to a gene: 4. There are 14 residues in the CDR3. As DNA, the CDR3 is TGTGCCAGTAGCCTAGGGACAGACCAAGAGACCCAGTACTTC. Translation gives CASSLGTDQETQYF.

This rearrangement joins TRBV30 to TRBJ1-5; the D gene is possibly TRBD1 (5 bases). The CDR3 has 14 amino acids. Germline values: CDR1 GTSNPN, CDR2 SVGIG (reference sequence). V was trimmed by 4 bases and J by 2 bases, leaving 12 bases between them. The CDR3, as DNA: TGTGCCTGGAAGTCTGGACAACGCAATCAGCCCCAGCATTTT. Translation: CAWKSGQRNQPQHF.

The gene calls are TRBV7-9 and TRBJ1-1; the D gene is possibly TRBD1 (5 bases). V lost 6 bases to trimming and J lost 4 bases, with 12 bases between them. This CDR3 is built from 13 residues. Germline V CDR1 and CDR2: SEHNR, FQNEAQ (reference sequence). This CDR3 is CASRQQATTEAFF. CDR3 DNA: TGTGCCAGCAGGCAACAGGCCACCACTGAAGCTTTCTTT. The entire variable domain, with the rest obtained from reference TRBV7-9 and TRBJ1-1, is as follows: DTGVSQNPRHKITKRGQNVTFRCDPISEHNRLYWYRQTLGQGPEFLTYFQNEAQLEKSRLLSDRFSAERPKGSFSTLEIQRTEQGDSAMYLCASRQQATTEAFFGQGTRLTVV.

This clone was recorded a few times. V and J are TRBV7-2 and TRBJ2-2; TRBD1 aligns across 12 bases. This CDR3 spans 16 amino acids. The V gene's germline CDR1 is SGHTA and CDR2 FQGNSA. With 3 bases clipped from V and 6 bases from J, the junction kept 5 bases outside the gene matches. For the CDR3, the DNA is TGTGCCAGCAGCTTCCCGGGACAGGGGGCCGCCGGGGAGCTGTTTTTT. The encoded protein is CASSFPGQGAAGELFF.

This chain connects TRBV27 to TRBJ2-2; possibly TRBD2 for D (6 bases). CDR3 length: 13 residues. Germline CDR1 is MNHEY and CDR2 is SMNVEV (reference sequence). The CDR3, as DNA: TGTACCCCGGGACTGAGACACACCGGGGAGCTGTTTTTT. It is translated as CTPGLRHTGELFF.

The chain is built from TRBV29-1 and TRBJ2-1; 7 bases are shared with TRBD2. The trim removed 0 bases at V and 6 bases at J, leaving 5 bases unmatched. The CDR3 spans 14 residues. In germline, CDR1 is SQVTM, CDR2 ANQGSEA. CDR3 DNA: TGCAGCGTTGAAGAATGGACTAGGCCCAATGAGCAGTTCTTC. This gives the protein CSVEEWTRPNEQFF.

The gene calls are TRBV28 and TRBJ1-2; TRBD1 aligns across 8 bases. The CDR3 has 15 residues. Germline assignment: CDR1 MDHEN and CDR2 SYDVKM. Trimming at V came to 5 bases and at J to 4 bases, leaving 9 bases not matched to a gene. The CDR3 loop reads CASSPGTGITYGYTF. The CDR3 DNA is TGTGCCAGCAGTCCTGGGACAGGAATAACCTATGGCTACACCTTC.

V gene TRBV6-5 combines with J gene TRBJ1-2; D is unresolved. Trimming removed 2 bases at V and 4 bases at J, with 14 bases between. The CDR3 is made up of 15 amino acids. Per germline, CDR1 MNHEY and CDR2 SVGAGI. The chain's CDR3 is CASSYAASPLYGYTF. The CDR3 nucleotides read TGTGCCAGCAGTTACGCGGCCAGCCCCCTCTATGGCTACACCTTC.

The CDR3 loop is CASSQGGMRGANVLTF. The CDR3 DNA reads TGTGCCAGCAGCCAGGGGGGGATGCGTGGGGCCAACGTCCTGACTTTC. The chain combines TRBV7-8 with TRBJ2-6; D possibly uses TRBD1 or TRBD2 (7 bases each). In germline, CDR1 is SGHVS, CDR2 FQNEAQ. This CDR3 spans 16 amino acids. Trimming removed 5 bases from V and 3 bases from J, with 14 bases in between.

The CDR3 region has the DNA TGCGCCAGCAGCTTGACAGGGGAGATCACTGAAGCTTTCTTT. Its protein product is CASSLTGEITEAFF. The chain links TRBV5-1 to TRBJ1-1; 7 bases fit TRBD1. Germline CDR1 and CDR2: SGHRS and YFSETQ. This CDR3 region has 14 residues. Trimming removed 1 base from V and 4 bases from J; junction bases left unmatched: 4.

This chain uses TRBV10-2 with TRBJ2-7; D is possibly TRBD1 (5 bases). V was trimmed by 6 bases and J by 6 bases, leaving 21 bases between them. The CDR3 spans 15 residues. The germline V gene encodes CDR1 WSHSY and CDR2 SAAADI. CDR3 residues: CASSKSGALPGEQYF. The CDR3 coding sequence is TGCGCCAGCAGCAAAAGTGGGGCCCTGCCGGGCGAGCAGTACTTC.

This chain connects TRBV11-2 to TRBJ2-1; 12 positions agree with TRBD2. From germline, CDR1 is SGHAT and CDR2 FQNNGV. The CDR3 runs 15 residues. The V and J ends lost 5 bases and 5 bases, in that order; junction bases with no gene match: 4. CDR3 in amino acids: CASSPRTSGNNEQFF. The CDR3 nucleotides read TGTGCCAGCAGCCCTCGGACTAGCGGGAACAATGAGCAGTTCTTC.

The V gene is TRBV4-3, the J gene TRBJ1-2; D is unclear. The CDR3 runs to 15 residues. V lost 0 bases and J 0 bases, leaving 8 bases between the germline ends. CDR1 is LGHNA and CDR2 is YSLEER in the germline V gene. The CDR3 protein is CASSQDRRTNYGYTF. The CDR3 nucleotides read TGCGCCAGCAGCCAAGATAGACGGACTAACTATGGCTACACCTTC.

This chain connects TRBV2 to TRBJ1-1, with D unresolved. The germline V and J ends were trimmed by 10 bases and 7 bases, with 16 bases remaining between them. CDR1 SNHLY and CDR2 FYNNEI come from the germline V gene. This CDR3 spans 12 amino acids. CDR3 DNA sequence: TGTGCCACTAATGATGGGGTCTATGAAGCTTTCTTT. Encoded protein: CATNDGVYEAFF.

The rearrangement links TRBV7-2 to TRBJ2-1; 14 nucleotides align to TRBD2. Germline V lookup: CDR1 SGHTA, CDR2 FQGNSA. This CDR3 region has 18 residues. Trimming at V came to 6 bases and at J to 4 bases, leaving 11 bases not matched to a gene. CDR3 residues: CASRSGTSGGLRYNEQFF. The CDR3 coding sequence is TGTGCCAGCAGGTCCGGGACTAGCGGGGGCCTGCGTTACAATGAGCAGTTCTTC.

The V call is TRBV19, the J call TRBJ1-3; TRBD1 agrees at 7 bases. Germline lookup yields CDR1 LNHDA and CDR2 SQIVND (reference sequence). This CDR3 is built from 16 residues. V shed 4 bases, J shed 4 bases, and the junction held 10 bases outside the gene matches. CDR3 protein: CASSTRVTGNGNTIYF. For the CDR3, the DNA is TGTGCCAGTAGTACCCGCGTGACAGGGAACGGAAACACCATATATTTT.